The rows below give T cell receptor beta chains drawn from one sample of a study of blood T cell repertoires in COVID-19. The table came from immunoSEQ multiplex PCR; TCRdb's copy has only in-frame clones and leaves some out. The sample holds 48,000 or so clones, roughly 84% seen once. The source material was peripheral blood. Every receptor here comes from a woman aged 60-75 years with acute or convalescent COVID-19. The CDR3 runs from the conserved cysteine through the conserved F or W. The D gene is left open where the match is weak. Expanded clones get a size class; other rows say once, few or many, or leave the size out.

clone size | J gene | D gene | V gene | CDR3 protein | CDR3 DNA
NA | TRBJ2-1 | TRBD2 | TRBV4-1 | CASSQDGGRVNEQFF | TGCGCCAGCAGCCAAGATGGCGGGAGGGTCAATGAGCAGTTCTTC
once | TRBJ2-7 | NA | TRBV19 | CASSISGGLMYF | TGTGCCAGTAGTATATCCGGCGGGCTGATGTACTTC
few | TRBJ1-3 | NA | TRBV9 | CASSSDYRSGNTIYF | TGTGCCAGCAGTAGTGACTACCGCTCTGGAAACACCATATATTTT
NA | TRBJ2-7 | TRBD2 | TRBV2 | CASGPPGLAREQYF | TGTGCCAGCGGACCTCCGGGACTAGCGAGGGAGCAGTACTTC
NA | TRBJ2-5 | NA | TRBV27 | CASSSPGNQETQYF | TGTGCCAGCAGTTCTCCAGGGAACCAAGAGACCCAGTACTTC
NA | TRBJ2-5 | TRBD1 | TRBV2 | CASSTGTEALKGETQYF | TGTGCCAGCAGTACGGGGACAGAGGCATTAAAGGGAGAGACCCAGTACTTC
once | TRBJ1-5 | NA | TRBV19 | CASSTGGTRHNQPQHF | TGTGCCAGTAGTACCGGTGGGACACGGCACAATCAGCCCCAGCATTTT
NA | TRBJ2-7 | TRBD2 | TRBV7-9 | CASRPSGSSYEQYF | TGTGCCAGCAGACCTAGCGGTTCTTCCTACGAGCAGTACTTC
NA | TRBJ2-7 | TRBD2 | TRBV6-2/TRBV6-3 | CASSPRGRASGSYEQYF | TGTGCCAGCAGCCCCAGGGGCCGGGCTAGCGGGTCCTACGAGCAGTACTTC
NA | TRBJ2-7 | NA | TRBV14 | CASSPRAGNEQYF | TGTGCCAGCAGCCCCCGGGCCGGGAATGAGCAGTACTTC
NA | TRBJ1-1 | NA | TRBV18 | CASSLSMGAGNTEAFF | TGTGCCAGCTCACTCTCCATGGGGGCAGGAAACACTGAAGCTTTCTTT
NA | TRBJ1-6 | NA | TRBV9 | CASSVTNGGLNSPLHF | TGTGCCAGCAGCGTTACCAATGGGGGCCTGAATTCACCCCTCCACTTT
NA | TRBJ2-6 | TRBD1 | TRBV19 | CASSRGTVYSGANVLTF | TGTGCCAGTAGTAGAGGGACAGTATACTCTGGGGCCAACGTCCTGACTTTC
NA | TRBJ2-4 | NA | TRBV5-1 | CASRPLLARGKNIQYF | TGCGCCAGCAGACCTTTGCTTGCCAGGGGCAAAAACATTCAGTACTTC
NA | TRBJ2-2 | NA | TRBV6-2/TRBV6-3 | CASSISVGTPSYTGELFF | TGTGCCAGCAGTATCTCCGTAGGGACACCCTCTTACACCGGGGAGCTGTTTTTT
NA | TRBJ1-3 | TRBD1 | TRBV7-2 | CASSSRTGVTIGNTIYF | TGTGCCAGCAGCTCCCGGACAGGGGTTACCATCGGAAACACCATATATTTT
NA | TRBJ2-7 | TRBD2 | TRBV7-6 | CASSSHPGTSLPYEQYF | TGTGCCAGCAGCTCACACCCCGGGACTAGCCTCCCCTACGAGCAGTACTTC
NA | TRBJ1-6 | NA | TRBV15 | CATSRERVGNSPLHF | TGTGCCACCAGCAGAGAGAGGGTCGGTAATTCACCCCTCCACTTT
NA | TRBJ1-1 | NA | TRBV7-9 | CASSLGSRFSNTEAFF | TGTGCCAGCAGCTTAGGTTCCAGGTTCTCGAACACTGAAGCTTTCTTT
NA | TRBJ2-5 | TRBD2 | TRBV7-2 | CASSPTGLAGETQYF | TGTGCCAGCAGCCCCACCGGACTAGCCGGAGAGACCCAGTACTTC
NA | TRBJ1-2 | NA | TRBV30 | CAWMGGAEGYTF | TGTGCCTGGATGGGGGGGGCGGAGGGCTACACCTTC
few | TRBJ2-1 | TRBD1 | TRBV2 | CASSALTGFRKNEQFF | TGTGCCAGCAGTGCCTTGACAGGGTTCAGGAAGAATGAGCAGTTCTTC
once | TRBJ1-5 | TRBD1 | TRBV6-5 | CASRATGGDQPQHF | TGTGCCAGCAGAGCGACAGGGGGCGATCAGCCCCAGCATTTT
NA | TRBJ1-1 | NA | TRBV6-5 | CASRGGNTEAFF | TGTGCCAGCAGGGGGGGGAACACTGAAGCTTTCTTT
NA | TRBJ2-7 | NA | TRBV6-5 | CASSYSLDNYEQYF | TGTGCCAGCAGTTACTCGTTGGACAACTACGAGCAGTACTTC
NA | TRBJ1-2 | NA | TRBV5-4 | CASSISGGFGYTF | TGTGCCAGCAGTATTTCAGGAGGATTTGGCTACACCTTC
NA | TRBJ2-1 | NA | TRBV12-3/TRBV12-4 | CASRFSAYNEQFF | TGTGCCAGCAGGTTCTCGGCCTACAATGAGCAGTTCTTC
NA | TRBJ1-2 | TRBD1 | TRBV9 | CASSSRGTGGPDGYTF | TGTGCCAGCAGCTCAAGGGGGACAGGGGGTCCCGATGGCTACACCTTC
once | TRBJ2-7 | NA | TRBV6-5 | CASSYSRGGEQYF | TGTGCCAGCAGTTACTCGAGGGGAGGCGAGCAGTACTTC
NA | TRBJ2-5 | TRBD1 | TRBV7-9 | CASSLQGKETQYF | TGTGCCAGCAGCCTACAGGGGAAAGAGACCCAGTACTTC
NA | TRBJ2-3 | TRBD2 | TRBV5-8 | CASTPFAGGQGTQYF | TGTGCCAGCACCCCCTTTGCGGGGGGTCAGGGTACGCAGTATTTT
NA | TRBJ2-7 | NA | TRBV5-1 | CASSLDGLSAYEQYF | TGCGCCAGCAGCTTGGATGGTTTGTCGGCCTACGAGCAGTACTTC
NA | TRBJ2-1 | NA | TRBV4-3 | CASSQVRQPNNEQFF | TGCGCCAGCAGCCAAGTGAGGCAGCCAAACAATGAGCAGTTCTTC
few | TRBJ1-6 | NA | TRBV7-9 | CASSALQGSPLHF | TGTGCCAGCAGCGCGCTTCAGGGTTCACCCCTCCACTTT
NA | TRBJ2-1 | NA | TRBV14 | CASSGHPYNEQFF | TGTGCCAGCAGTGGACATCCGTACAATGAGCAGTTCTTC
NA | TRBJ2-1 | NA | TRBV19 | CASRPGGGGDNEQFF | TGTGCCAGTCGCCCTGGGGGAGGGGGAGACAATGAGCAGTTCTTC
NA | TRBJ1-3 | TRBD1 | TRBV2 | CASSLGQSGNTIYF | TGTGCCAGCAGTTTGGGACAGAGTGGAAACACCATATATTTT
NA | TRBJ2-1 | NA | TRBV11-3 | CASQDGDNEQFF | TGTGCCAGCCAGGACGGGGACAATGAGCAGTTCTTC
NA | TRBJ2-7 | TRBD2 | TRBV7-8 | CASSRTSASSYEQYF | TGTGCCAGCAGCCGGACTAGCGCGAGCTCCTACGAGCAGTACTTC
NA | TRBJ2-1 | NA | TRBV9 | CASSVAALGHNEQFF | TGTGCCAGCAGCGTAGCGGCCTTGGGGCACAATGAGCAGTTCTTC
NA | TRBJ2-4 | NA | TRBV29-1 | CSVGTKNIQYF | TGCAGCGTCGGGACCAAAAACATTCAGTACTTC
NA | TRBJ2-7 | NA | TRBV6-5 | CASSYSPINSYEQYF | TGTGCCAGCAGTTACAGCCCAATTAACTCCTACGAGCAGTACTTC
NA | TRBJ1-1 | TRBD1 | TRBV2 | CASRGTGGAFF | TGTGCCAGCAGGGGGACAGGGGGAGCTTTCTTT
NA | TRBJ2-6 | TRBD1 | TRBV7-8 | CASGPGQGKTGANVLTF | TGTGCCAGCGGCCCGGGACAGGGAAAAACTGGGGCCAACGTCCTGACTTTC
NA | TRBJ2-1 | NA | TRBV6-4 | CASSLESGQGNEQFF | TGTGCCAGCTCATTAGAGAGCGGGCAGGGCAATGAGCAGTTCTTC
NA | TRBJ1-6 | NA | TRBV14 | CASSLPTGGSPLHF | TGTGCCAGCAGCCTTCCGACAGGCGGCTCACCCCTCCACTTT
once | TRBJ2-1 | NA | TRBV5-1 | CASRAPSTTSYNEQFF | TGCGCCAGCAGGGCCCCCTCGACTACCTCCTACAATGAGCAGTTCTTC
NA | TRBJ1-4 | TRBD1 | TRBV4-2 | CASSRDRGSEKLFF | TGTGCCAGCAGCCGCGACAGGGGTAGTGAAAAACTGTTTTTT
NA | TRBJ1-2 | NA | TRBV5-5 | CASSSTAESDYTF | TGTGCCAGCAGCTCGACAGCTGAATCGGACTACACCTTC
once | TRBJ1-1 | NA | TRBV20-1 | CSASLQGRTEAFF | TGCAGTGCTAGTCTGCAGGGGCGCACTGAAGCTTTCTTT
NA | TRBJ2-7 | TRBD1 | TRBV3-1/TRBV3-2 | CASSQGRKGGLYEQYF | TGTGCCAGCAGCCAAGGGCGGAAAGGGGGCCTCTACGAGCAGTACTTC
NA | TRBJ2-7 | TRBD1 | TRBV12-3/TRBV12-4 | CASRGQGANEQYF | TGTGCCAGCAGGGGACAGGGGGCCAACGAGCAGTACTTC
NA | TRBJ2-1 | NA | TRBV6-5 | CASSYSVLGYEQFF | TGTGCCAGCAGTTACTCAGTCCTAGGCTATGAGCAGTTCTTC
NA | TRBJ2-5 | TRBD2 | TRBV30 | CAQTLAGGSETQYF | TGTGCCCAGACCTTAGCGGGAGGTTCGGAGACCCAGTACTTC
NA | TRBJ2-2 | TRBD2 | TRBV7-6 | CASSSELPGTSDTGELFF | TGTGCCAGCAGCTCAGAACTACCCGGGACTAGCGACACCGGGGAGCTGTTTTTT
NA | TRBJ2-1 | NA | TRBV4-3 | CASSHSSGDEQFF | TGCGCCAGCAGCCATTCCTCAGGGGATGAGCAGTTCTTC
NA | TRBJ2-7 | TRBD1 | TRBV7-8 | CASSRDRHYEQYF | TGTGCCAGCAGCCGGGACAGACACTACGAGCAGTACTTC
NA | TRBJ1-1 | TRBD1 | TRBV10-3 | CAISGQGANTEAFF | TGTGCCATCAGTGGACAGGGGGCGAACACTGAAGCTTTCTTT
NA | TRBJ1-2 | NA | TRBV27 | CASSLGDRVGGYTF | TGTGCCAGCAGTTTAGGCGACAGAGTTGGAGGCTACACCTTC
NA | TRBJ2-7 | TRBD2 | TRBV3-1/TRBV3-2 | CASSQFGGGPDEQYF | TGTGCCAGCAGCCAATTCGGGGGGGGGCCGGACGAGCAGTACTTC